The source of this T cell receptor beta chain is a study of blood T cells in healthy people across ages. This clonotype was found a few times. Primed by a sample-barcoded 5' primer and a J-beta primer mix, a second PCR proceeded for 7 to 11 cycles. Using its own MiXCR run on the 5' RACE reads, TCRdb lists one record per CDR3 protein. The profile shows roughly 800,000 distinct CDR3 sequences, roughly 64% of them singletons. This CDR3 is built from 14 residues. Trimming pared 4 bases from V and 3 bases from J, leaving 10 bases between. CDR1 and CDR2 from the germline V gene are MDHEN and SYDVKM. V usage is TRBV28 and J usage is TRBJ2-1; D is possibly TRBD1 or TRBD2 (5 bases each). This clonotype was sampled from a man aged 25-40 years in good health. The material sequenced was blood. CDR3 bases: TGTGCCAGCAGTTATGGGACGGACTACAATGAGCAGTTCTTC. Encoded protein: CASSYGTDYNEQFF.